The 28 T cell receptor beta chains below were found in one sample sequenced in a study of control samples from healthy donors and cancer patients. Some clones are missing from TCRdb's copy, which holds only in-frame ones; the method was immunoSEQ multiplex PCR. The profile shows approximately 70,000 clones, roughly nine tenths of them singletons. What was sequenced was PBMCs. The receptors come from a man aged 55-75 years with lung cancer.

The chain has TRBV7-9 and TRBJ2-5; 7 positions agree with TRBD1. This CDR3 contains 14 residues. Germline V lookup: CDR1 SEHNR, CDR2 FQNEAQ (reference sequence). Losses at the gene ends were 2 bases for V and 7 bases for J; bases not matched to a gene: 7. The DNA of the CDR3 is TGTGCCAGCAGCTTACCGTCCCCAGGGGGGACCCAGTACTTC. The encoded protein is CASSLPSPGGTQYF.

At least ten counts were recorded for this clone. The same CDR3 can be traced to other DNA sequences in this sample. The chain combines TRBV18 with TRBJ2-1; no definite D call. The CDR3 sequence is 13 residues long. Germline V lookup: CDR1 KGHSH, CDR2 LQKENI. V was clipped by 3 bases and J by 4 bases, with 7 bases between them. The CDR3 is CASSPRAYNEQFF. The CDR3 DNA sequence: TGTGCCAGCTCACCTAGGGCTTACAATGAGCAGTTCTTC. The full variable domain, rest sourced from reference TRBV18 and TRBJ2-1, is NAGVMQNPRHLVRRRGQEARLRCSPMKGHSHVYWYRQLPEEGLKFMVYLQKENIIDESGMPKERFSAEFPKEGPSILRIQQVVRGDSAAYFCASSPRAYNEQFFGPGTRLTVL.

V gene TRBV6-5 combines with J gene TRBJ1-5; 8 nucleotides line up with TRBD1. CDR3 length: 15 residues. The germline V gene has CDR1 MNHEY and CDR2 SVGAGI. The V and J ends lost 6 bases and 4 bases, in that order; junction bases with no gene match: 8. The CDR3 sequence: CASRWAQGGNQPQHF. CDR3 DNA sequence: TGTGCCAGCAGGTGGGCACAGGGGGGGAATCAGCCCCAGCATTTT.

The chain recombines TRBV18 with TRBJ1-3; D not certain. CDR3 length: 14 residues. Germline V CDR1 and CDR2: KGHSH, LQKENI. Trimming removed 3 bases at V and 0 bases at J, with 6 bases between. The CDR3 spells CASSPASSGNTIYF. For the CDR3, the DNA is TGTGCCAGCTCACCCGCTTCCTCTGGAAACACCATATATTTT.

This clone has only one observation. The chain recombines TRBV7-9 with TRBJ1-1; 7 bases are a match to TRBD1. Germline loops: CDR1 SEHNR, CDR2 FQNEAQ (reference sequence). This CDR3 is 13 amino acids long. With V trimmed by 2 bases and J by 5 bases, 2 bases remained unmatched. The CDR3 coding sequence is TGTGCCAGCAGCTTAAGGGGACAGACTGAAGCTTTCTTT. This encodes CASSLRGQTEAFF.

This clone was observed a single time. The chain is built from TRBV25-1 and TRBJ1-5, with 9 bases lining up with TRBD1. The germline V gene encodes CDR1 MGHDK and CDR2 SYGVNS. The CDR3 is made up of 13 amino acids. Trimming removed 4 bases from V and 7 bases from J; junction bases left unmatched: 2. The CDR3: CASSGTGAQPQHF. In nucleotides, the CDR3 is TGTGCCAGCAGTGGGACAGGGGCCCAGCCCCAGCATTTT.

The V gene is TRBV20-1, the J gene TRBJ2-2; D gene uncertain. This CDR3 region has 14 residues. The germline V gene has CDR1 DFQATT and CDR2 SNEGSKA (reference sequence). The V and J ends lost 3 bases and 3 bases respectively, with 11 bases between them. CDR3 residues: CSASPTEYTGELFF. CDR3 sequence (DNA): TGCAGTGCTAGTCCCACTGAATACACCGGGGAGCTGTTTTTT.

The gene calls are TRBV2 and TRBJ1-2; D remains ambiguous. V was trimmed by 0 bases and J by 6 bases, leaving 20 bases between them. CDR3 length: 17 amino acids. Looked up from germline, CDR1 is SNHLY and CDR2 is FYNNEI. CDR3 region: CASSEALLREGGDGYTF. The CDR3, as DNA: TGTGCCAGCAGTGAAGCGCTCTTACGGGAGGGCGGGGATGGCTACACCTTC.

CDR3 bases: TGTGCCAGCAGCGCACAGGGAATGTCTCTCTACAATGAGCAGTTCTTC. This codes for CASSAQGMSLYNEQFF. The chain links TRBV7-9 to TRBJ2-1, with D possibly being TRBD1 (6 bases). The CDR3 loop spans 16 amino acids. The germline V and J ends were trimmed by 5 bases and 3 bases, with 17 bases remaining between them. CDR1 is SEHNR, CDR2 FQNEAQ, per germline (reference sequence).

The rearrangement links TRBV30 to TRBJ1-1; weak D call: TRBD1 (5 bases). The CDR3 loop spans 14 amino acids. With 0 bases removed from V and 6 bases from J, the gap between germline ends came to 14 bases. Germline V gene data show CDR1 as GTSNPN and CDR2 as SVGIG (reference sequence). CDR3 nucleotide sequence: TGTGCCTGGAGTGTAGGGGCGGTGGGCTCTGAAGCTTTCTTT. Translating gives CAWSVGAVGSEAFF.

The chain joins TRBV5-6 to TRBJ2-5, with D perhaps being TRBD1 or TRBD2 (5 bases each). The CDR3 is 14 amino acids. The ends were cut back, 2 bases at V and 13 bases at J, with 21 bases in the middle. From germline, CDR1 is SGHDT and CDR2 YYEEEE. The CDR3, as DNA: TGTGCCAGCAGCTTTTTAGGGACGGAGTCTAAAGGGTACTTC. Amino acid sequence: CASSFLGTESKGYF. Full variable domain (rest looked up from reference TRBV5-6 and TRBJ2-5): DAGVTQSPTHLIKTRGQQVTLRCSPKSGHDTVSWYQQALGQGPQFIFQYYEEEERQRGNFPDRFSGHQFPNYSSELNVNALLLGDSALYLCASSFLGTESKGYFGPGTRLLVL.

This clone is a singleton in its sample. The chain links TRBV24-1 to TRBJ2-3; maybe TRBD2 (6 bases). V lost 3 bases to trimming and J lost 1 base, with 10 bases between them. Germline values: CDR1 KGHDR, CDR2 SFDVKD. CDR3 size: 15 residues. CDR3 residues: CATSDRGIRTDTQYF. The CDR3 DNA reads TGTGCCACCAGTGATCGGGGGATCCGCACAGATACGCAGTATTTT.

The chain has TRBV12-3 or TRBV12-4 and TRBJ1-2; D unresolved. The CDR3 runs to 13 residues. V lost 8 bases, J lost 2 bases, and 12 bases lay in between. The CDR3 region is CASSSNGNYGYTF. CDR3 nucleotides: TGTGCCAGCTCTTCCAACGGGAACTATGGCTACACCTTC.

J is TRBJ2-1 and V is TRBV9, with 10 bases fitting TRBD2. The CDR3 consists of 17 residues. Germline CDR1 is SGDLS and CDR2 is YYNGEE. Trimming removed 0 bases from V and 4 bases from J; junction bases left unmatched: 7. The CDR3 protein is CASSVATGTSAYNEQFF. DNA of the CDR3: TGTGCCAGCAGCGTAGCTACAGGGACTAGCGCTTACAATGAGCAGTTCTTC.

This chain links TRBV6-2 or TRBV6-3 with TRBJ1-5; D unclear. The germline CDR1 and CDR2 sequences are MNHEY and SVGEGT. Trimming took 2 bases from V and 0 from J, leaving 11 bases between them. The CDR3 has 16 amino acids. CDR3 sequence (DNA): TGTGCCAGCAGTTACCTTCCTGCGGATAGCAATCAGCCCCAGCATTTT. Translated, it gives CASSYLPADSNQPQHF.

V usage is TRBV29-1 and J usage is TRBJ1-2; 8 bases are a match to TRBD1. V lost 5 bases and J lost 2; bases outside the gene matches: 7. The length of the CDR3 is 14 residues. The germline V gene has CDR1 SQVTM and CDR2 ANQGSEA. The CDR3 sequence is CSVTTGQDNYGYTF. As DNA, the CDR3 is TGCAGCGTTACGACGGGACAGGACAACTATGGCTACACCTTC.

CDR3 bases: TGCGCCAGCAGCTTGGAGGGGGGGCGAGGGACTGAAGCTTTCTTT. Translated: CASSLEGGRGTEAFF. This sequence joins TRBV5-1 and TRBJ1-1; TRBD1 might be the D (6 bases). Trimming left V 0 bases short and J 5 bases short, with 14 bases between. Germline V gene lookup returns CDR1 SGHRS and CDR2 YFSETQ. This CDR3 is built from 15 residues.

The rearrangement links TRBV11-1 to TRBJ2-5, with TRBD2 identical over 8 bases. The CDR3 is 15 residues long. Germline CDR1 SGHAT, CDR2 FQDESV (reference sequence). With V trimmed by 5 bases and J by 1 base, 6 bases remained unmatched. For the CDR3, the DNA is TGTGCCAGCAGCATGACTAGCGAGACCCAAGAGACCCAGTACTTC. Its translation: CASSMTSETQETQYF.

This chain uses TRBV24-1 with TRBJ1-5, with D maybe TRBD1 (6 bases). Germline V gives CDR1 KGHDR, CDR2 SFDVKD. The CDR3 covers 15 residues. V lost 4 bases and J 3 bases, leaving 12 bases between the germline ends. The CDR3 protein is CATSEGGGANQPQHF. The CDR3, as DNA: TGTGCCACCAGTGAGGGAGGGGGGGCCAATCAGCCCCAGCATTTT.

The V gene is TRBV2, the J gene TRBJ2-1; 8 positions match TRBD2. Germline V gene data show CDR1 as SNHLY and CDR2 as FYNNEI. This CDR3 comprises 16 residues. J lost 1 base, V lost 7 bases, and 9 bases had no gene match. The CDR3 protein is CASTEGRGASYNEQFF. CDR3 sequence (DNA): TGTGCCAGCACCGAGGGGCGGGGGGCTTCCTACAATGAGCAGTTCTTC.

This clone was detected a few times. This sequence joins TRBV10-3 and TRBJ1-3, with a tentative D call TRBD1 (6 bases). The germline V and J ends were trimmed by 0 bases and 2 bases, with 11 bases remaining between them. The CDR3 has 16 amino acids. Germline V gene data show CDR1 as ENHRY and CDR2 as SYGVKD. CDR3 DNA: TGTGCCATCAGTGAGTCGAGGGGGACGGCTGGAAACACCATATATTTT. Amino acids: CAISESRGTAGNTIYF.

The chain couples TRBV13 to TRBJ1-1, with 7 nucleotides matching TRBD1. The CDR3 has 15 amino acids. The germline gives CDR1 PRHDT, CDR2 FYEKMQ (reference sequence). The junction had 10 bases not matched to a gene; V was cut back by 5 bases and J by 4 bases. The CDR3 DNA reads as TGTGCCAGCAGCCTTAGGGGGCAGATGGGCACTGAAGCTTTCTTT. It translates to CASSLRGQMGTEAFF.

This chain links TRBV11-2 with TRBJ1-5; maybe TRBD1 (5 bases). V dropped 5 bases and J dropped 3 bases, with 14 bases sitting between them. The CDR3 contains 15 residues. Germline assignment: CDR1 SGHAT and CDR2 FQNNGV. This CDR3 is CASSETRGNNQPQHF. CDR3 bases: TGTGCCAGCAGCGAAACACGGGGGAACAATCAGCCCCAGCATTTT.

The V gene is TRBV2, the J gene TRBJ2-7; no definite D call. The CDR3 runs 11 residues. Germline V gives CDR1 SNHLY, CDR2 FYNNEI. Trimming cost V 8 bases and J 2 bases, with 7 bases left between them. CDR3 bases: TGTGCCAGCGGTCAGACCTACGAGCAGTACGTC. Translating gives CASGQTYEQYV.

The chain carries TRBV5-1 and TRBJ2-3; D not certain. Germline V gives CDR1 SGHRS, CDR2 YFSETQ. The CDR3 has 16 amino acids. V lost 0 bases and J 3 bases, leaving 14 bases between the germline ends. CDR3 sequence (DNA): TGCGCCAGCAGCTTGGAGGGCCCAGCACGAACAGATACGCAGTATTTT. Residues: CASSLEGPARTDTQYF.

This clone was picked up one time. The J gene is TRBJ2-3, the V gene TRBV4-1; either TRBD1 or TRBD2 may supply D (5 bases each). Per germline, CDR1 MGHRA and CDR2 YSYEKL. The V end lost 0 bases, the J end lost 7 bases, and 11 bases lay between the germline ends. This CDR3 comprises 14 residues. CDR3 amino acids: CASSQDREGHTQYF. The CDR3 nucleotides are TGCGCCAGCAGCCAAGATCGCGAGGGGCATACGCAGTATTTT.

The chain uses TRBV19 and TRBJ2-7; perhaps TRBD1 as D (5 bases). Germline V lookup: CDR1 LNHDA, CDR2 SQIVND (reference sequence). The CDR3 contains 13 residues. V gave up 1 base and J gave up 7 bases, with 11 bases separating them. CDR3 region: CASSIVAQGEQYV. CDR3 DNA: TGTGCCAGTAGTATAGTAGCCCAGGGTGAGCAGTACGTC.

The chain is built from TRBV4-2 and TRBJ1-3; D is undetermined. CDR1 LGHNA and CDR2 YNFKEQ come from the germline V gene. V gave up 0 bases and J gave up 2 bases, with 11 bases separating them. The CDR3 spans 16 residues. CDR3 nucleotides: TGTGCCAGCAGCCAAGATTGGCAGGTCCCTGGAAACACCATATATTTT. It translates to CASSQDWQVPGNTIYF.